This T cell receptor beta chain was identified in a study of T cell repertoires in cytomegalovirus infection. About the research overall: HLA-C-restricted CMV epitopes, recently identified, and well-studied HLA-B-restricted ones were used by the study. Based on public TCR beta signatures, there were indications of CMV infection and of a matching HLA type. Study observations and caveats: Adding up the frequency of public TCR beta families identified people who carried CMV plus the relevant HLA. HLA-C-restricted CMV clonotypes gave the most frequent clonotype in two of eight donors.

This clonotype came up a few times. Its cognate antigen is unknown. CDR1 is ENHRY and CDR2 is SYGVKD in the germline V gene. Germline trimming cut 6 bases from V and 4 bases from J; bases unmatched to any gene: 7. The CDR3 has 16 residues. From the reads, TCRdb called clonotypes with MiXCR, one entry per CDR3 protein. The table shows about half a million distinct CDR3 sequences, with roughly 43% occurring only once. Here the sequenced sample was cultured PBMCs, taken from culture after CMV antigen stimulation. The TCR sequence derives from a human donor in good health (CMV status not recorded). Some clones in this sample may be carry-over from other donors' samples. The rearrangement links TRBV10-3 to TRBJ2-2, with 11 bases aligning to TRBD2. The CDR3 here is CAIRNGLAGVTGELFF. The CDR3 nucleotides are TGTGCCATCAGAAACGGACTAGCGGGTGTCACCGGGGAGCTGTTTTTT.